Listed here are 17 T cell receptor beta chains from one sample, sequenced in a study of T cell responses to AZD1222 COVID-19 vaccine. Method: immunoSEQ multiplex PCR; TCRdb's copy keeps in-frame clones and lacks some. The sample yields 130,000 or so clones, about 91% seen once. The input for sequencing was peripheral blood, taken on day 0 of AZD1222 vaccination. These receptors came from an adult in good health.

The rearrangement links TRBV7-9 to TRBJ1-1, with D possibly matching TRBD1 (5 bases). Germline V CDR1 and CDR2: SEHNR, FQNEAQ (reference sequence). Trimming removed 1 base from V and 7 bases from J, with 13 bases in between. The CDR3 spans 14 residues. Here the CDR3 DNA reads TGTGCCAGCAGCTTAGAGGCGACAGCATTTGAAGCTTTCTTT. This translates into CASSLEATAFEAFF.

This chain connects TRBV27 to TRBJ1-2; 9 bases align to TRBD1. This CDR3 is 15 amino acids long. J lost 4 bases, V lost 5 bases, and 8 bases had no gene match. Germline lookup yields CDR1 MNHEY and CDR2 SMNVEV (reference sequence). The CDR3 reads CASSPTGQGTYGYTF. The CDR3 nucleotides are TGTGCCAGCAGTCCGACCGGACAGGGGACCTATGGCTACACCTTC.

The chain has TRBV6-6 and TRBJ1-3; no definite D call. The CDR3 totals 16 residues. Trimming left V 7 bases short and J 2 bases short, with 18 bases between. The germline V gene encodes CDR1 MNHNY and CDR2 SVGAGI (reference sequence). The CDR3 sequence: CASTLGHDLTGNTIYF. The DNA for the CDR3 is TGTGCCAGCACCTTAGGGCATGACTTAACTGGAAACACCATATATTTT.

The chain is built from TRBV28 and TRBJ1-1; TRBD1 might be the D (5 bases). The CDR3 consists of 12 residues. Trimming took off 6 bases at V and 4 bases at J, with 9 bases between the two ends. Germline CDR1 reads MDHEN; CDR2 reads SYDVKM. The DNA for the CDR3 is TGTGCCAGCAGCTCCGACAGCACTGAAGCTTTCTTT. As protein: CASSSDSTEAFF.

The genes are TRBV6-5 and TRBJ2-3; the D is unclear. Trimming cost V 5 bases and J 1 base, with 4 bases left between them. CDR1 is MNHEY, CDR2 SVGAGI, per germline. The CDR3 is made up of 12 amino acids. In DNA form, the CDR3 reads TGTGCCAGCAGTCCCGGCACAGATACGCAGTATTTT. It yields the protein CASSPGTDTQYF.

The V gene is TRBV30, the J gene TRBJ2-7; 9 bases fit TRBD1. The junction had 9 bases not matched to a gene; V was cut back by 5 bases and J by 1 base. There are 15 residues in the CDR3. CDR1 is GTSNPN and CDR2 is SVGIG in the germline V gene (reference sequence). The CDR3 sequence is CAWSATGGNSYEQYV. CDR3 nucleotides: TGTGCCTGGTCGGCAACAGGGGGCAATTCCTACGAGCAGTACGTC.

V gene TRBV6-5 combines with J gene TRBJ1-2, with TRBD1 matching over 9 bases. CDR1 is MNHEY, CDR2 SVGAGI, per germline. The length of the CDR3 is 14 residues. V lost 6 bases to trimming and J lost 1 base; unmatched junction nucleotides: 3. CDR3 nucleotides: TGTGCCAGCAGCCGGACAGGGGTTAACTATGGCTACACCTTC. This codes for CASSRTGVNYGYTF.

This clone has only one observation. CDR3 coding DNA: TGCGCCAGCAGCTGGTCGGGGCCAGGCGCTGGAAACACCATATATTTT. Translating it yields CASSWSGPGAGNTIYF. The chain uses TRBV5-1 and TRBJ1-3, with D possibly matching TRBD1 (5 bases). The ends were cut back, 3 bases at V and 2 bases at J, with 15 bases in the middle. The length of the CDR3 is 16 residues. Germline V gene sequence: CDR1 SGHRS, CDR2 YFSETQ.

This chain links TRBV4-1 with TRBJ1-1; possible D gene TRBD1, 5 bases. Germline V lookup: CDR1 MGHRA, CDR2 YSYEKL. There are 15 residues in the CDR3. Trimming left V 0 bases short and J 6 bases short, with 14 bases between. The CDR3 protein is CASSQDQGYNAEAFF. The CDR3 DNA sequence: TGCGCCAGCAGCCAAGATCAGGGTTACAATGCTGAAGCTTTCTTT.

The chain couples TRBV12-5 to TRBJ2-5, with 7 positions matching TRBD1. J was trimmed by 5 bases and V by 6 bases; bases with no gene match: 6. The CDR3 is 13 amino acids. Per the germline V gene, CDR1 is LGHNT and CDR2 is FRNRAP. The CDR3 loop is CASGPQGSETQYF. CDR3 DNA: TGTGCTAGTGGACCACAGGGGTCGGAGACCCAGTACTTC.

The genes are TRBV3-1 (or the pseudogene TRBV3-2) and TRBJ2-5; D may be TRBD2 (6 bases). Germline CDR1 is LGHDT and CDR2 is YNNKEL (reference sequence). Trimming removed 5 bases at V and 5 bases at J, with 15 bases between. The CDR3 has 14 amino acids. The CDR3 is CASSYGTSRETQYF. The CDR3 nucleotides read TGTGCCAGCAGCTATGGCACTAGCCGGGAGACCCAGTACTTC.

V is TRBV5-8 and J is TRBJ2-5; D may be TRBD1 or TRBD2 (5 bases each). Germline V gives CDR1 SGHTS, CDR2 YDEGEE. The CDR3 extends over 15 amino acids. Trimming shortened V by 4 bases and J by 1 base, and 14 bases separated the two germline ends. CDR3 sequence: CASSQGRTTQETQYF. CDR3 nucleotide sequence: TGTGCCAGCAGCCAGGGACGGACGACCCAAGAGACCCAGTACTTC.

The CDR3 region is CASSRQAVLDYGYTF. The CDR3 DNA is TGTGCCAGCAGCCGCCAGGCTGTTTTGGACTATGGCTACACCTTC. This chain connects TRBV7-2 to TRBJ1-2; D call uncertain. The CDR3 is made up of 15 amino acids. V shed 5 bases and J shed 3 bases, with 16 bases lying between them. Germline lookup yields CDR1 SGHTA and CDR2 FQGNSA.

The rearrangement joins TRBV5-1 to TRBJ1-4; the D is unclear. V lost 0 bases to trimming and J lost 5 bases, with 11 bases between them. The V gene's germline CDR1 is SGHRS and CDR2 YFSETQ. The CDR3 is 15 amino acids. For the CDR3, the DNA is TGCGCCAGCAGCTTGGCCGCGGGTGGGAATGAAAAACTGTTTTTT. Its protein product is CASSLAAGGNEKLFF. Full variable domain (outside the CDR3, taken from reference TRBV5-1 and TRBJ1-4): KAGVTQTPRYLIKTRGQQVTLSCSPISGHRSVSWYQQTPGQGLQFLFEYFSETQRNKGNFPGRFSGRQFSNSRSEMNVSTLELGDSALYLCASSLAAGGNEKLFFGSGTQLSVL.

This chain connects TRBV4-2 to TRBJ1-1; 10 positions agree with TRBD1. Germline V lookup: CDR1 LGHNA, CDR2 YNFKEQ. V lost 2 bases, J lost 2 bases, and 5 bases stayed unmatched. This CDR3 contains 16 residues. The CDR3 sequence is CASSQPGTGENTEAFF. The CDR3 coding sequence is TGTGCCAGCAGCCAACCCGGGACAGGGGAAAACACTGAAGCTTTCTTT.

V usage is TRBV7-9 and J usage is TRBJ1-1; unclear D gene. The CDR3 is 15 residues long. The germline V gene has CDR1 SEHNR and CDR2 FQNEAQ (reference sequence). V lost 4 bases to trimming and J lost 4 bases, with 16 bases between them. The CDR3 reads CASSSDVGIATEAFF. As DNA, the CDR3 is TGTGCCAGCAGCTCCGACGTAGGGATCGCCACTGAAGCTTTCTTT.

The CDR3 coding sequence is TGTGCCAGCAGGCAGCTCCTAGTTCCCGAGCAGTACTTC. Its protein is CASRQLLVPEQYF. The genes are TRBV6-5 and TRBJ2-7; the D is unclear. The CDR3 contains 13 residues. The V gene lost 6 bases and the J gene lost 6 bases, with 15 bases spanning the gap. CDR1 is MNHEY, CDR2 SVGAGI, per germline.